Shown below are 5 T cell receptor beta chains from a single sample sequenced in a study of post-analysis software for immune sequencing data. Study findings and constraints: The five TRBV segments detected at higher frequency in patients than in controls included TRBV5-6, TRBV5-1 and TRBV20-1.

TCR beta cDNA libraries included unique molecular identifiers. Each CDR3 protein is one row after TCRdb ran MiXCR on the PCR reads. The top ten clones hold under 0.7% of a sample with over 700,000 distinct CDR3 sequences, 25% to 30% of them seen once. Their target antigens are unknown. Specimen: blood. These receptors all stem from a girl between 10 and 17 years old with multiple sclerosis.

This clonotype was seen only a few times. The J gene is TRBJ2-1, the V gene TRBV28, with 7 bases aligning to TRBD2. The CDR3 has 17 residues. V dropped 7 bases and J dropped 6; count of bases not matched to a gene: 18. In germline, CDR1 is MDHEN, CDR2 SYDVKM. In DNA, the CDR3 is TGTGCCAGCAACCCCATCAGCGGGAAGATGAAGCGCAATGAGCAGTTCTTC. It is translated as CASNPISGKMKRNEQFF.

V and J are TRBV5-1 and TRBJ2-7; D uncertain. The CDR3 sequence is 14 residues long. The V end lost 0 bases, the J end lost 2 bases, and 9 bases lay between the germline ends. Looked up from germline, CDR1 is SGHRS and CDR2 is YFSETQ. CDR3 nucleotide sequence: TGCGCCAGCAGCTTGGCCGCTCCTACCTACGAGCAGTACTTC. This translates into CASSLAAPTYEQYF. Together with reference TRBV5-1 and TRBJ2-7, the CDR3 gives the full variable domain: KAGVTQTPRYLIKTRGQQVTLSCSPISGHRSVSWYQQTPGQGLQFLFEYFSETQRNKGNFPGRFSGRQFSNSRSEMNVSTLELGDSALYLCASSLAAPTYEQYFGPGTRLTVT.

V usage is TRBV18 and J usage is TRBJ1-1, with D tentatively TRBD1 (5 bases). The CDR3 is 15 amino acids. Germline values: CDR1 KGHSH, CDR2 LQKENI. The V end lost 1 base, the J end lost 5 bases, and 14 bases lay between the germline ends. CDR3 nucleotides: TGTGCCAGCTCACCACAGATAGGGAGGGGAACTGAAGCTTTCTTT. Amino acid sequence: CASSPQIGRGTEAFF.

The chain is built from TRBV10-3 and TRBJ1-4, with TRBD1 matching 11 bases. V lost 6 bases to trimming and J lost 7 bases; unmatched junction nucleotides: 1. Per germline, CDR1 ENHRY and CDR2 SYGVKD. CDR3 length: 13 residues. DNA of the CDR3: TGTGCCATCAGCGGGACAGGGGGTGAAAAACTGTTTTTT. The encoded protein is CAISGTGGEKLFF.

This clonotype appeared a few times. This chain links TRBV7-9 with TRBJ1-1, with a tentative D call TRBD1 (5 bases). Germline values: CDR1 SEHNR, CDR2 FQNEAQ (reference sequence). V lost 1 base and J lost 4, with 16 bases in between. The length of the CDR3 is 16 residues. Here the CDR3 DNA reads TGTGCCAGCAGCTTAGTAACCCCCGGAGGGACCACTGAAGCTTTCTTT. Translating gives CASSLVTPGGTTEAFF. The variable domain in full, with the rest retrieved from reference TRBV7-9 and TRBJ1-1, is DTGVSQNPRHKITKRGQNVTFRCDPISEHNRLYWYRQTLGQGPEFLTYFQNEAQLEKSRLLSDRFSAERPKGSFSTLEIQRTEQGDSAMYLCASSLVTPGGTTEAFFGQGTRLTVV.